This T cell receptor beta chain was captured in a study of immune characterization of retroperitoneal liposarcoma. This CDR3 region has 19 residues. Trimming cost V 7 bases and J 1 base, with 26 bases left between them. TCRdb redid the calling of the PCR reads with MiXCR, one entry per CDR3 protein. The sample has 10,000 or so distinct CDR3 sequences; 25% to 35% are singletons. This clonotype was detected only a few times. This clonotype was sampled from a male donor with retroperitoneal liposarcoma. This sequence joins TRBV12-3 or TRBV12-4 and TRBJ2-1; TRBD2 might be the D (6 bases). What was sequenced was tumor tissue. CDR3 sequence (DNA): TGTGCCAGCAAAGGTACCGACCCAAGGCGCGCGGGATCCTACAATGAGCAGTTCTTC. Amino acids: CASKGTDPRRAGSYNEQFF.